Listed below are T cell receptor beta chains from one sample, sequenced in a study of T cell responses to AZD1222 COVID-19 vaccine. Assay: immunoSEQ multiplex PCR; the TCRdb copy retains only in-frame clones and omits some. The table lists about 100,000 clones, approximately 87% of them singletons. Sequencing was performed on peripheral blood, taken on day 0 of MenACWY control vaccination. The receptors originated from an adult in good health. CDR3s include the opening cysteine and the closing phenylalanine or tryptophan. A D gene is named only where the DNA matches it firmly. Clone size, where shown, is once, few, many, or a class for clones that have expanded.

CDR3 protein,CDR3 DNA,J gene,clone size,D gene,V gene
CASSLTGGYEQYF,TGTGCCAGCAGCTTAACCGGGGGCTACGAGCAGTACTTC,TRBJ2-7,NA,NA,TRBV7-3
CASSSSQFRDTQYF,TGTGCCAGCAGCTCATCACAGTTCAGGGATACGCAGTATTTT,TRBJ2-3,NA,NA,TRBV7-9
CASSVTDSWVEKLFF,TGTGCCAGCAGCGTGACGGACAGCTGGGTGGAAAAACTGTTTTTT,TRBJ1-4,NA,NA,TRBV9
CASSQDGGENTEAFF,TGCGCCAGCAGCCAAGATGGGGGGGAGAACACTGAAGCTTTCTTT,TRBJ1-1,NA,NA,TRBV4-3
CASSTSGTSAQETQYF,TGCGCCAGCAGCACTTCCGGGACTAGCGCGCAAGAGACCCAGTACTTC,TRBJ2-5,NA,TRBD2,TRBV5-1
CASSEFIGTAPNYGYTF,TGTGCCAGCAGTGAATTCATTGGGACCGCTCCCAACTATGGCTACACCTTC,TRBJ1-2,NA,NA,TRBV25-1
CSGPGTGVGSPLHF,TGCAGCGGCCCCGGGACAGGGGTAGGTTCACCCCTCCACTTT,TRBJ1-6,NA,TRBD1,TRBV29-1
CASSSQTGAVTEAFF,TGTGCCAGCAGCTCCCAGACAGGGGCTGTCACTGAAGCTTTCTTT,TRBJ1-1,NA,TRBD1,TRBV5-8
CASSPPGAARVGQPQHF,TGTGCCAGTAGTCCCCCCGGGGCAGCGCGAGTCGGACAGCCCCAGCATTTT,TRBJ1-5,NA,NA,TRBV19
CASSSGTVQDEQYF,TGTGCCAGCAGCTCCGGGACGGTCCAGGACGAGCAGTACTTC,TRBJ2-7,NA,NA,TRBV28
CASSQETGARTNYGYTF,TGCGCCAGCAGCCAAGAAACAGGGGCAAGAACTAACTATGGCTACACCTTC,TRBJ1-2,few,TRBD1,TRBV4-3
CASSEFVSTGGLSNQPQHF,TGCGCCAGCAGTGAGTTTGTGTCGACAGGGGGCTTAAGCAATCAGCCCCAGCATTTT,TRBJ1-5,NA,TRBD1,TRBV10-2
CASSRRAPPQDARNTIYF,TGTGCCAGCAGCAGGAGGGCCCCCCCCCAGGACGCCAGAAACACCATATATTTT,TRBJ1-3,medium-sized,NA,TRBV21-1
CAISESVRTDTQYF,TGTGCCATCAGTGAGTCGGTTCGCACAGATACGCAGTATTTT,TRBJ2-3,NA,NA,TRBV10-3
CASSQDRGVRRSYGYTF,TGCGCCAGCAGCCAAGATCGGGGGGTAAGGAGGTCCTATGGCTACACCTTC,TRBJ1-2,NA,NA,TRBV4-3
CASSFALMNTEAFF,TGCGCCAGCAGCTTTGCTCTGATGAACACTGAAGCTTTCTTT,TRBJ1-1,few,NA,TRBV5-1
CASSHSYEQYF,TGTGCCAGCAGTCACTCCTACGAGCAGTACTTC,TRBJ2-7,NA,NA,TRBV6-2/TRBV6-3
CASSLRGEQFF,TGTGCCAGCAGTCTAAGAGGCGAGCAGTTCTTC,TRBJ2-1,NA,NA,TRBV27
CARLSRAYNEQFF,TGTGCCAGGCTCAGCAGGGCCTACAATGAGCAGTTCTTC,TRBJ2-1,NA,NA,TRBV5-3
CASSAFRGDTGELFF,TGTGCCAGCAGCGCGTTCCGAGGGGACACCGGGGAGCTGTTTTTT,TRBJ2-2,once,NA,TRBV11-3
CASSFRWEGISNYGYTF,TGTGCCAGCAGCTTCCGTTGGGAGGGGATCTCTAACTATGGCTACACCTTC,TRBJ1-2,once,NA,TRBV5-5
CASRGNSNSPLHF,TGTGCCAGCAGGGGTAATAGTAATTCACCCCTCCACTTT,TRBJ1-6,few,NA,TRBV28
CASSQDLSSSGDYTYEQYF,TGTGCCAGCAGCCAAGATCTGTCAAGTAGCGGGGATTACACCTACGAGCAGTACTTC,TRBJ2-7,NA,TRBD2,TRBV4-2
CASSQDWEGGPDTQYF,TGCGCCAGCAGCCAAGATTGGGAGGGCGGCCCAGATACGCAGTATTTT,TRBJ2-3,NA,TRBD2,TRBV4-3